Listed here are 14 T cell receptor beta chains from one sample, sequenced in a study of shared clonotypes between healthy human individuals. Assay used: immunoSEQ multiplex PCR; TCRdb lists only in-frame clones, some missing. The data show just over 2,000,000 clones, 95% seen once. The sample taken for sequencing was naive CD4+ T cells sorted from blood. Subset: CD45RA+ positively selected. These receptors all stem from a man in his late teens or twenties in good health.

The CDR3 is CASSSPRTLEQYF. CDR3 in DNA: TGTGCCAGCAGCTCCCCAAGGACCCTCGAGCAGTACTTC. The V gene is TRBV5-8, the J gene TRBJ2-7; D uncertain. This CDR3 contains 13 residues. Germline V gene sequence: CDR1 SGHTS, CDR2 YDEGEE. Trimming cost V 3 bases and J 6 bases, with 13 bases left between them.

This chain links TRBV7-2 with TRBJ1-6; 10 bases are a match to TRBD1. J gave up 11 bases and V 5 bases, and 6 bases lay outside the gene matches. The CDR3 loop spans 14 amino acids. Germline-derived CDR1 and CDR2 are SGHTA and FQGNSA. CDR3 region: CASSDRTGGPPLHF. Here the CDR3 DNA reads TGTGCCAGCAGCGATCGGACAGGGGGGCCACCCCTCCACTTT. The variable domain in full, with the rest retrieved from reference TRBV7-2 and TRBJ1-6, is GAGVSQSPSNKVTEKGKDVELRCDPISGHTALYWYRQSLGQGLEFLIYFQGNSAPDKSGLPSDRFSAERTGGSVSTLTIQRTQQEDSAVYLCASSDRTGGPPLHFGNGTRLTVT.

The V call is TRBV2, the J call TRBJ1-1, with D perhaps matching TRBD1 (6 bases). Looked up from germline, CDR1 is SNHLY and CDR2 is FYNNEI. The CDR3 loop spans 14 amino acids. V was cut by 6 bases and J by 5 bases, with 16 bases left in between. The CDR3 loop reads CASRESGVVTEAFF. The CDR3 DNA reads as TGTGCCAGCAGAGAATCAGGGGTGGTGACTGAAGCTTTCTTT.

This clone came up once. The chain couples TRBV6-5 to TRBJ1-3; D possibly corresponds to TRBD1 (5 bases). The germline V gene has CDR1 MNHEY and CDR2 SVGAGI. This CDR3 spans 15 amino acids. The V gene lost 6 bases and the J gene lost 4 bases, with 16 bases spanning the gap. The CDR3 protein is CASRRTGETGNTIYF. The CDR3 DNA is TGTGCCAGCAGGCGAACAGGCGAAACAGGAAACACCATATATTTT.

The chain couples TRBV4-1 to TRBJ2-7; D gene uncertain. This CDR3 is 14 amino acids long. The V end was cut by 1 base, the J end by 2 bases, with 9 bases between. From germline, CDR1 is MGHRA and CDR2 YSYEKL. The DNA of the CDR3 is TGCGCCAGCAGCCAAGCGGCAGGCCCCTACGAGCAGTACTTC. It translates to CASSQAAGPYEQYF.

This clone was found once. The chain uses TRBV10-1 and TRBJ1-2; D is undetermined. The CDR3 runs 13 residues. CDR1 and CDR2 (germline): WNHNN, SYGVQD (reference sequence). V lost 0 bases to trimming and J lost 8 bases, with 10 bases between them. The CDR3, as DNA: TGCGCCAGCAGTGAGTCGGGTCCCTGGGGCTACACCTTC. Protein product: CASSESGPWGYTF.

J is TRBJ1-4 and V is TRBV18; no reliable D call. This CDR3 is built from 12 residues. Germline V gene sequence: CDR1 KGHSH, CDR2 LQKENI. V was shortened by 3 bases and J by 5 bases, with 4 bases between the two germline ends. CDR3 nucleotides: TGTGCCAGCTCACCCGAGAATGAAAAACTGTTTTTT. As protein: CASSPENEKLFF.

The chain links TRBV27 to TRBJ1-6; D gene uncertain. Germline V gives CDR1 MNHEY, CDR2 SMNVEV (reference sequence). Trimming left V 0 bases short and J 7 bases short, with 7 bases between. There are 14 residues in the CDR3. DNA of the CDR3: TGTGCCAGCAGTTTATCGTCAATGAATTCACCCCTCCACTTT. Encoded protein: CASSLSSMNSPLHF.

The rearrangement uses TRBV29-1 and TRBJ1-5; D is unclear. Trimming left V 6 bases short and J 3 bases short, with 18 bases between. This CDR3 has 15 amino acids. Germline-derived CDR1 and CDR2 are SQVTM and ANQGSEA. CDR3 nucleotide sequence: TGCAGCGTCGCCACCGCCGGAGGTCCCAATCAGCCCCAGCATTTT. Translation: CSVATAGGPNQPQHF.

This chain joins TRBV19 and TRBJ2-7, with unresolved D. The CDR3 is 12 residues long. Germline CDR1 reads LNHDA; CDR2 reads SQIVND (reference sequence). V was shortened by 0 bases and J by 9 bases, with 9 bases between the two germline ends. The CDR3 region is CASSIELERQYF. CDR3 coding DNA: TGTGCCAGTAGTATAGAGCTAGAACGGCAGTACTTC.

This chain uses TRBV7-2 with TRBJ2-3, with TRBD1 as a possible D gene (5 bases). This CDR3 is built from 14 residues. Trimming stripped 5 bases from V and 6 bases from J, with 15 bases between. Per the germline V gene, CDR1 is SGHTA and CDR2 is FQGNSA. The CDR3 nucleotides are TGTGCCAGCAGCCCGGGCAGGGAATACGATACGCAGTATTTT. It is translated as CASSPGREYDTQYF.

CDR3 protein: CASSLEGTVLYGYTF. In DNA, the CDR3 is TGTGCCAGCAGCTTAGAAGGGACAGTGCTCTATGGCTACACCTTC. The chain is built from TRBV7-2 and TRBJ1-2; the match to TRBD1 covers 7 bases. V lost 1 base to trimming and J lost 4 bases; unmatched junction nucleotides: 6. The CDR3 sequence is 15 residues long. Germline-derived CDR1 and CDR2 are SGHTA and FQGNSA. Full variable domain (rest looked up from reference TRBV7-2 and TRBJ1-2): GAGVSQSPSNKVTEKGKDVELRCDPISGHTALYWYRQSLGQGLEFLIYFQGNSAPDKSGLPSDRFSAERTGGSVSTLTIQRTQQEDSAVYLCASSLEGTVLYGYTFGSGTRLTVV.

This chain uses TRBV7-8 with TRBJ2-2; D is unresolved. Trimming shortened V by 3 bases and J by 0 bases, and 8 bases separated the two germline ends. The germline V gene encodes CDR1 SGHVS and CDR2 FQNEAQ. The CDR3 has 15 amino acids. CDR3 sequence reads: CASSFSNANTGELFF. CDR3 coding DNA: TGTGCCAGCAGCTTCTCCAACGCGAACACCGGGGAGCTGTTTTTT.

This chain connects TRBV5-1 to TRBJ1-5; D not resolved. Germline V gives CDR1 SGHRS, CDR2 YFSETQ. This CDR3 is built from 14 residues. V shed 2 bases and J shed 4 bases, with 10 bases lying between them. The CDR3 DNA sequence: TGCGCCAGCAGCTTAAGTTTTAATAATCAGCCCCAGCATTTT. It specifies CASSLSFNNQPQHF. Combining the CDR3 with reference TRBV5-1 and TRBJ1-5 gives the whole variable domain KAGVTQTPRYLIKTRGQQVTLSCSPISGHRSVSWYQQTPGQGLQFLFEYFSETQRNKGNFPGRFSGRQFSNSRSEMNVSTLELGDSALYLCASSLSFNNQPQHFGDGTRLSIL.